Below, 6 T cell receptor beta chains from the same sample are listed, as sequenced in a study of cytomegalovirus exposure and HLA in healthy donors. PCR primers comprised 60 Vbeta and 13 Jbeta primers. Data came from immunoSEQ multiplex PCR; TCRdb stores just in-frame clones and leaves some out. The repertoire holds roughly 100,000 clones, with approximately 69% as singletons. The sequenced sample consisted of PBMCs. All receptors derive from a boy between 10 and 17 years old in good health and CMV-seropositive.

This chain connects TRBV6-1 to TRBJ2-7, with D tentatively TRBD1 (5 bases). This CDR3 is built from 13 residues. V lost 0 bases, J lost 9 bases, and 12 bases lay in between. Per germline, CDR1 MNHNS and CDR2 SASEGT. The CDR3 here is CASSEALRGRQYF. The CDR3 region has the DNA TGTGCCAGCAGTGAAGCGCTTAGGGGCAGGCAGTACTTC.

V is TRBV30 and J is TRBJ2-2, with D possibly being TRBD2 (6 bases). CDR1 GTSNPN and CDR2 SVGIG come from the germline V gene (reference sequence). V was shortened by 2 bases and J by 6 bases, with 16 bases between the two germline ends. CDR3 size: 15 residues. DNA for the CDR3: TGTGCCTGGAGTTACGGGACTCCTCATGCCGGGGAGCTGTTTTTT. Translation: CAWSYGTPHAGELFF.

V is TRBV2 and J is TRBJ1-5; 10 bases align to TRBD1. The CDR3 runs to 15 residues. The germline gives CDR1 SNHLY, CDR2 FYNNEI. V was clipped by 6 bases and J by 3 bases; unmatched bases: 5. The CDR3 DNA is TGTGCCAGCAGACCGGACAGGGGGACCAATCAGCCCCAGCATTTT. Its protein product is CASRPDRGTNQPQHF.

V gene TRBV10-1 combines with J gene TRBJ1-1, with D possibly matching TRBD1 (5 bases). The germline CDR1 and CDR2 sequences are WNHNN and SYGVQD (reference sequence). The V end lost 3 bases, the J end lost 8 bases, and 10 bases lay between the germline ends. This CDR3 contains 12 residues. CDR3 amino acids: CASSDLAGEAFF. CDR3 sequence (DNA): TGCGCCAGCAGTGACCTCGCAGGGGAAGCTTTCTTT.

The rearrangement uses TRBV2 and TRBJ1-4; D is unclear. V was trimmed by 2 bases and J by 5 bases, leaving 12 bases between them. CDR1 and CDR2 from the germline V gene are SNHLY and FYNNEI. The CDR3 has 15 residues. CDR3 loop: CASSEMRQINEKLFF. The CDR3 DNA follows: TGTGCCAGCAGTGAAATGAGACAAATAAATGAAAAACTGTTTTTT.

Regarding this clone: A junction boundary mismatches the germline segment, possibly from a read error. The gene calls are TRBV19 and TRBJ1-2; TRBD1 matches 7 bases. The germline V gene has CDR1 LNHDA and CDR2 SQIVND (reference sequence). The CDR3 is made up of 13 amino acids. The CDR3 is CASSADRVNGYPF. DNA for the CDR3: TGTGCCAGTAGTGCCGACAGGGTAAATGGCTACCCCTTC. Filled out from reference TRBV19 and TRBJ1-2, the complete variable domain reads DGGITQSPKYLFRKEGQNVTLSCEQNLNHDAMYWYRQDPGQGLRLIYYSQIVNDFQKGDIAEGYSVSREKKESFPLTVTSAQKNPTAFYLCASSADRVNGYPFGSGTRLTVV.